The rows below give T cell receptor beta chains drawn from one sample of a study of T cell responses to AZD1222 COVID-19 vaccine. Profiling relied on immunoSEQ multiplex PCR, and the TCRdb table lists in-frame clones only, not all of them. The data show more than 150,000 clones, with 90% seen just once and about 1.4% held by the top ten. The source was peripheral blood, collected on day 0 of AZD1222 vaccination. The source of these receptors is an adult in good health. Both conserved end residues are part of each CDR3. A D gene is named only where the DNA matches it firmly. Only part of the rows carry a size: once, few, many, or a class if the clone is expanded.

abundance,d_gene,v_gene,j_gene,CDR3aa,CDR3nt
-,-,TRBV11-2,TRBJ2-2,CASSSSLATGELFF,TGTGCCAGCAGCTCCTCCTTAGCGACCGGGGAGCTGTTTTTT
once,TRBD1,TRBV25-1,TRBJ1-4,CASRKTRDRGRGEKLFF,TGTGCCAGCAGAAAAACCCGGGACAGGGGTCGCGGTGAAAAACTGTTTTTT
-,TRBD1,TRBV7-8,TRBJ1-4,CASTPGQLNEKLFF,TGTGCCAGCACTCCGGGACAGCTAAATGAAAAACTGTTTTTT
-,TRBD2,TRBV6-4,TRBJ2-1,CASSSGGANEQFF,TGTGCCAGCAGTAGCGGGGGGGCCAATGAGCAGTTCTTC
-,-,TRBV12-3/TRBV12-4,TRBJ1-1,CASSFSANTEAFF,TGTGCCAGCAGTTTCTCTGCGAACACTGAAGCTTTCTTT
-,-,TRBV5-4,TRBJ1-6,CASSLVDSPLHF,TGTGCCAGCAGCTTGGTAGATTCACCCCTCCACTTT
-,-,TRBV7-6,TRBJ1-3,CASSLGQGGNTIYF,TGTGCCAGCAGCTTAGGGCAGGGAGGAAACACCATATATTTT
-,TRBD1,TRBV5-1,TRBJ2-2,CASSLPGTGVTGELFF,TGCGCCAGCAGCTTGCCCGGGACAGGGGTCACCGGGGAGCTGTTTTTT
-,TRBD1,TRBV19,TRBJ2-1,CASTPGQGNEQFF,TGTGCCAGTACCCCGGGACAGGGGAATGAGCAGTTCTTC
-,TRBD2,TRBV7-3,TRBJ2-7,CASSLAGTSGYEQYF,TGTGCCAGCAGCTTGGCTGGGACTAGCGGCTACGAGCAGTACTTC
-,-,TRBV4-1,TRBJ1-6,CASSQQGTSSYNSPLHF,TGCGCCAGCAGCCAACAAGGGACCAGCTCCTATAATTCACCCCTCCACTTT
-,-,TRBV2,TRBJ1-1,CASSGRTGSNTEAFF,TGTGCCAGCAGTGGACGTACGGGGTCGAACACTGAAGCTTTCTTT
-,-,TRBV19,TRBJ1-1,CASSKEGIYTEAFF,TGTGCCAGTAGTAAGGAGGGTATATACACTGAAGCTTTCTTT
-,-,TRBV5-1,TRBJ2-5,CASSLVGTMEETQYF,TGCGCCAGCAGCTTGGTCGGGACAATGGAAGAGACCCAGTACTTC
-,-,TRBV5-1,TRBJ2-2,CASRDYESGNTGELFF,TGCGCCAGCAGGGACTACGAAAGTGGAAACACCGGGGAGCTGTTTTTT